A single sample is the source of the 14 T cell receptor beta chains below, sequenced in a study of T cells in Graves' hyperthyroidism and ophthalmopathy. TCR beta CDR3 regions were amplified from RNA transcripts. The study used the HTBI primer set for a first-round RT-PCR of the TCR CDR3. TCRdb used MiXCR to reprocess the multiplex PCR reads, holding one entry per CDR3 protein. The table shows approximately 560,000 distinct CDR3 sequences, with about 15% occurring only once. Sequencing used blood. All receptors derive from a woman aged 25 to 45 with Graves' hyperthyroidism.

The DNA for the CDR3 is TGTGCCAGCAGGGGACTAGCGGGAGGGTTCGAGACCCAGTACTTC. It codes for CASRGLAGGFETQYF. V is TRBV6-1 and J is TRBJ2-5; 16 bases fit TRBD2. V lost 6 bases to trimming and J lost 5 bases; unmatched junction nucleotides: 3. The germline gives CDR1 MNHNS, CDR2 SASEGT. CDR3 size: 15 residues.

This clonotype was seen repeatedly, ten times or more. This chain connects TRBV20-1 to TRBJ2-1, with TRBD2 identical over 11 bases. The V gene end was trimmed by 3 bases and the J gene end by 7 bases; junction bases not matched to a gene: 5. There are 14 residues in the CDR3. The germline V gene has CDR1 DFQATT and CDR2 SNEGSKA (reference sequence). CDR3 coding DNA: TGCAGTGCTAGTTCAACTAGCGGGAGAAATGAGCAGTTCTTC. Translating it yields CSASSTSGRNEQFF.

This chain uses TRBV10-2 with TRBJ2-1; 9 bases align to TRBD1. The CDR3 is 13 residues long. After removal of 7 bases from V and 7 bases from J, the junction contained 5 bases not matched to a gene. The germline CDR1 and CDR2 sequences are WSHSY and SAAADI. CDR3 loop: CASTGTGRNEQFF. CDR3 sequence (DNA): TGCGCCAGCACGGGGACAGGGAGAAATGAGCAGTTCTTC.

The chain recombines TRBV10-3 with TRBJ1-1, with D uncertain. The germline V and J ends were trimmed by 3 bases and 2 bases, with 13 bases remaining between them. The CDR3 covers 15 residues. Germline V gives CDR1 ENHRY, CDR2 SYGVKD. The CDR3, as DNA: TGTGCCATCAGTGATCCACACACGACAAACACTGAAGCTTTCTTT. This encodes CAISDPHTTNTEAFF.

This clonotype was seen more than once but under ten times. This chain connects TRBV24-1 to TRBJ2-3, with D uncertain. Trimming took 5 bases from V and 2 from J, leaving 10 bases between them. CDR1 is KGHDR and CDR2 is SFDVKD in the germline V gene. The CDR3 loop spans 14 amino acids. CDR3 bases: TGTGCCACCAGTGCCCTAGACCCCACAGATACGCAGTATTTT. This sequence encodes CATSALDPTDTQYF.

This clonotype turned up a few times. This CDR3 is CASRKTGEAYEQYF. For the CDR3, the DNA is TGTGCCAGCAGGAAGACTGGGGAAGCCTACGAGCAGTACTTC. The V and J genes are TRBV6-1 and TRBJ2-7, with D hard to call. Germline loops: CDR1 MNHNS, CDR2 SASEGT. Trimming stripped 6 bases from V and 2 bases from J, with 14 bases between. This CDR3 has 14 residues.

This clonotype was seen repeatedly, ten times or more. The chain recombines TRBV2 with TRBJ2-2; possible D gene TRBD2, 5 bases. This CDR3 region has 15 residues. Trimming stripped 9 bases from V and 2 bases from J, with 16 bases between. Germline V gene data show CDR1 as SNHLY and CDR2 as FYNNEI. CDR3 sequence reads: CASHNRGTNTGELFF. In nucleotides, the CDR3 is TGTGCCAGTCATAATCGGGGAACTAACACCGGGGAGCTGTTTTTT. The full variable domain, with the rest looked up from reference TRBV2 and TRBJ2-2, is EPEVTQTPSHQVTQMGQEVILRCVPISNHLYFYWYRQILGQKVEFLVSFYNNEISEKSEIFDDQFSVERPDGSNFTLKIRSTKLEDSAMYFCASHNRGTNTGELFFGEGSRLTVL.

The chain links TRBV14 to TRBJ1-2, with D possibly matching TRBD1 (6 bases). The CDR3 covers 16 residues. Germline V gene data show CDR1 as SGHDN and CDR2 as FVKESK. Trimming shortened V by 2 bases and J by 8 bases, and 21 bases separated the two germline ends. CDR3 nucleotide sequence: TGTGCCAGCAGCCAACTCCTCGGGGGGCAGGGAGACGGCTACACCTTC. Translated: CASSQLLGGQGDGYTF.

In this sample, this clonotype turned up once. J is TRBJ1-1 and V is TRBV10-3; no reliable D call. Per the germline V gene, CDR1 is ENHRY and CDR2 is SYGVKD. V was pared by 2 bases and J by 1 base, with 11 bases between. The CDR3 is 15 amino acids. CDR3 sequence: CAISELHEGNTEAFF. In nucleotides, the CDR3 is TGTGCCATCAGTGAGCTTCACGAGGGGAACACTGAAGCTTTCTTT.

This sequence joins TRBV6-2 or TRBV6-3 and TRBJ1-5; D is ambiguous. V lost 3 bases and J lost 0, with 12 bases in between. Germline V gene data show CDR1 as MNHEY and CDR2 as SVGEGT. The length of the CDR3 is 16 residues. CDR3 coding DNA: TGTGCCAGCAGTTATTTAGAAGCCAATAGCAATCAGCCCCAGCATTTT. It yields the protein CASSYLEANSNQPQHF.

This chain joins TRBV7-2 and TRBJ2-1; TRBD1 or TRBD2 may be the D gene (5 bases each). The germline CDR1 and CDR2 sequences are SGHTA and FQGNSA. The CDR3 consists of 15 residues. With 1 base removed from V and 6 bases from J, the gap between germline ends came to 13 bases. The CDR3 sequence: CASSLGVGAGNEQFF. CDR3 nucleotides: TGTGCCAGCAGCTTAGGGGTCGGGGCGGGCAATGAGCAGTTCTTC.

The chain employs TRBV7-2 and TRBJ2-7, with no clear D. CDR3 length equals 13 residues. Germline loops: CDR1 SGHTA, CDR2 FQGNSA. V was trimmed by 1 base and J by 5 bases, leaving 9 bases between them. CDR3 DNA: TGTGCCAGCAGCTTAGGCCCGTTTGACGAGCAGTACTTC. It is translated as CASSLGPFDEQYF.

Turning to this clonotype: One end of the junction fails to match germline, which may point to a read error. The V gene is TRBV24-1, the J gene TRBJ2-1; D is unresolved. Germline V CDR1 and CDR2: KGHDR, SFDVKD. CDR3 length: 18 residues. This CDR3 is CASSYTESRRNICNEQFF. In DNA form, the CDR3 reads TGTGCCAGCAGTTACACCGAAAGTCGGCGGAACATCTGCAATGAGCAGTTCTTC.

This clonotype has just a few counts. This chain uses TRBV6-5 with TRBJ1-5; 10 nucleotides align to TRBD1. V gave up 4 bases and J gave up 0 bases; unmatched junction bases: 12. The CDR3 runs 19 residues. The germline V gene has CDR1 MNHEY and CDR2 SVGAGI. The CDR3 DNA reads TGTGCCAGCAGTTCATTATCCGGGACAGGGGAATATAGCAATCAGCCCCAGCATTTT. Its translation is CASSSLSGTGEYSNQPQHF.